The next 23 T cell receptor beta chains were all read from a single sample in a study of memory CD4+ T cells and cytomegalovirus serostatus. Single viable CD3+CD4+CD8-CD45RO+ cells were sorted as the memory CD4+ T cells. Assay used: immunoSEQ multiplex PCR; TCRdb lists only in-frame clones, some missing. The profile shows tens of thousands of clones, roughly four fifths of them singletons. The sample comprised memory CD4+ T cells from blood. The receptor set was obtained from an adult in good health and CMV-seronegative.

The chain recombines TRBV6-5 with TRBJ1-1, with a possible D match to TRBD1 (5 bases). CDR1 and CDR2 (germline): MNHEY, SVGAGI. Trimming took 8 bases from V and 0 from J, leaving 10 bases between them. The CDR3 totals 13 residues. CDR3 coding DNA: TGTGCCAGCCGGGGGAACATGAACACTGAAGCTTTCTTT. It yields the protein CASRGNMNTEAFF.

This chain uses TRBV29-1 with TRBJ1-2; the D gene is possibly TRBD1 (5 bases). The CDR3 extends over 12 amino acids. Germline-derived CDR1 and CDR2 are SQVTM and ANQGSEA. V dropped 3 bases and J dropped 4 bases, with 9 bases sitting between them. The DNA for the CDR3 is TGCAGCGTTGATGATGACAGCTATGGCTACACCTTC. It yields the protein CSVDDDSYGYTF.

The chain recombines TRBV5-1 with TRBJ2-2, with a tentative D call TRBD2 (5 bases). Per germline, CDR1 SGHRS and CDR2 YFSETQ. Trimming removed 0 bases from V and 3 bases from J, with 6 bases in between. The CDR3 is made up of 14 amino acids. CDR3 coding DNA: TGCGCCAGCAGCTTGGGAGGGCACACCGGGGAGCTGTTTTTT. It translates to CASSLGGHTGELFF.

The chain couples TRBV6-1 to TRBJ1-1, with D maybe TRBD1 (5 bases). Trimming took off 3 bases at V and 4 bases at J, with 21 bases between the two ends. The CDR3 contains 17 residues. Germline CDR1 reads MNHNS; CDR2 reads SASEGT. Written as DNA, the CDR3 is TGTGCCAGCAGTGACAACCCCTTTCGGGGGACGGGCACTGAAGCTTTCTTT. Amino acid sequence: CASSDNPFRGTGTEAFF.

V and J are TRBV7-8 and TRBJ2-1; D ambiguous. V lost 5 bases to trimming and J lost 3 bases, with 8 bases between them. Germline assignment: CDR1 SGHVS and CDR2 FQNEAQ. The length of the CDR3 is 13 residues. The CDR3 here is CASSQVRYNEQFF. DNA of the CDR3: TGTGCCAGCAGCCAGGTTCGCTACAATGAGCAGTTCTTC.

The chain has TRBV5-5 and TRBJ2-7; 7 bases match TRBD1. Germline-derived CDR1 and CDR2 are SGHKS and YYEKEE (reference sequence). After removal of 4 bases from V and 3 bases from J, the junction contained 7 bases not matched to a gene. This CDR3 spans 14 amino acids. For the CDR3, the DNA is TGTGCCAGCAGCATTCGGGGACAGAGCTACGAGCAGTACTTC. This codes for CASSIRGQSYEQYF.

This chain uses TRBV28 with TRBJ2-1; 8 nucleotides agree with TRBD2. CDR1 is MDHEN and CDR2 is SYDVKM in the germline V gene. V trimming: 1 base; J trimming: 7 bases; junction bases outside the gene matches: 6. The CDR3 is 15 amino acids. The DNA for the CDR3 is TGTGCCAGCAGTTTATTTGCGGGAGGTAAGAATGAGCAGTTCTTC. It translates to CASSLFAGGKNEQFF.

The chain employs TRBV10-3 and TRBJ1-4; tentative D call: TRBD1 (5 bases). The CDR3 consists of 14 residues. The germline CDR1 and CDR2 sequences are ENHRY and SYGVKD. V shed 10 bases and J shed 2 bases, with 14 bases lying between them. CDR3 loop: CATRDPLTNEKLFF. In DNA form, the CDR3 reads TGTGCCACCAGGGATCCGTTGACTAATGAAAAACTGTTTTTT.

The rearrangement uses TRBV5-6 and TRBJ1-5; 9 bases agree with TRBD1. Trimming at V came to 4 bases and at J to 6 bases, leaving 11 bases not matched to a gene. This CDR3 has 16 residues. Per germline, CDR1 SGHDT and CDR2 YYEEEE. Here the CDR3 DNA reads TGTGCCAGCAGCCAACTCCGGGACAGGGAGGGTCAGCCCCAGCATTTT. It encodes CASSQLRDREGQPQHF.

The chain combines TRBV14 with TRBJ1-2; D remains unclear. The V gene lost 2 bases and the J gene lost 8 bases, with 6 bases spanning the gap. The germline CDR1 and CDR2 sequences are SGHDN and FVKESK. The CDR3 length is 11 residues. The CDR3 sequence is CASSQKGGYTF. DNA of the CDR3: TGTGCCAGCAGCCAAAAAGGAGGCTACACCTTC.

The chain combines TRBV5-1 with TRBJ2-7; perhaps TRBD1 as D (5 bases). The CDR3 runs to 14 residues. The ends were cut back, 4 bases at V and 3 bases at J, with 14 bases in the middle. Germline CDR1 is SGHRS and CDR2 is YFSETQ. The CDR3 DNA reads TGCGCCAGCAGCGAGCAGGGTGTAAACTACGAGCAGTACTTC. Protein product: CASSEQGVNYEQYF.

The V call is TRBV6-6, the J call TRBJ1-1; 12 nucleotides agree with TRBD1. The CDR3 consists of 16 residues. Germline V lookup: CDR1 MNHNY, CDR2 SVGAGI (reference sequence). The J segment lost 0 bases and the V segment lost 7 bases, leaving 6 bases of the junction unmatched. The CDR3 region has the DNA TGTGCCAGCACCCCGGGACAGGGGGCGATGAACACTGAAGCTTTCTTT. As protein: CASTPGQGAMNTEAFF.

This chain connects TRBV6-1 to TRBJ2-3; unclear D gene. The CDR3 spans 13 residues. V lost 5 bases and J 1 base, leaving 7 bases between the germline ends. Germline CDR1 MNHNS, CDR2 SASEGT. CDR3 residues: CASSSTRTDTQYF. CDR3 sequence (DNA): TGTGCCAGCAGTTCTACTCGCACAGATACGCAGTATTTT.

This clone was recorded once. V gene TRBV25-1 combines with J gene TRBJ2-1, with a tentative D call TRBD1 (5 bases). V lost 1 base to trimming and J lost 7 bases, with 14 bases between them. Germline V gene lookup returns CDR1 MGHDK and CDR2 SYGVNS. The CDR3 extends over 15 amino acids. The CDR3 nucleotides read TGTGCCAGCAGTGAATTCCGGACAACCGGGAATGAGCAGTTCTTC. Translating gives CASSEFRTTGNEQFF.

The gene calls are TRBV6-5 and TRBJ1-3; D gene unclear. Germline assignment: CDR1 MNHEY and CDR2 SVGAGI. The V end lost 8 bases, the J end lost 0 bases, and 8 bases lay between the germline ends. The CDR3 covers 13 residues. Written as DNA, the CDR3 is TGTGCCAGCTTCCGGGGCTCTGGAAACACCATATATTTT. Translating it yields CASFRGSGNTIYF.

Only a few counts were recorded for this clone. V is TRBV5-4 and J is TRBJ2-6; no definite D call. Looked up from germline, CDR1 is SGHNT and CDR2 is YYREEE (reference sequence). V lost 0 bases and J 2 bases, leaving 12 bases between the germline ends. CDR3 length: 17 amino acids. The CDR3 sequence is CASSLVSGNTGANVLTF. As DNA, the CDR3 is TGTGCCAGCAGCTTGGTTTCAGGAAATACTGGGGCCAACGTCCTGACTTTC.

The chain carries TRBV7-9 and TRBJ1-5; weak D call: TRBD1 (5 bases). V lost 4 bases to trimming and J lost 0 bases, with 7 bases between them. CDR1 and CDR2 (germline): SEHNR, FQNEAQ (reference sequence). This CDR3 has 14 residues. The CDR3 sequence is CASSSGGSNQPQHF. The CDR3, as DNA: TGTGCCAGCAGCTCCGGGGGTAGCAATCAGCCCCAGCATTTT.

This chain links TRBV7-6 with TRBJ2-5; D may be TRBD2 (5 bases). Germline V gene sequence: CDR1 SGHVS, CDR2 FNYEAQ. This CDR3 comprises 16 residues. Trimming stripped 1 base from V and 3 bases from J, with 15 bases between. CDR3 nucleotide sequence: TGTGCCAGCAGCTTAGTCGGCACTAGGCATAAAGAGACCCAGTACTTC. Translation: CASSLVGTRHKETQYF. Combining the CDR3 with reference TRBV7-6 and TRBJ2-5 gives the whole variable domain GAGVSQSPRYKVTKRGQDVALRCDPISGHVSLYWYRQALGQGPEFLTYFNYEAQQDKSGLPNDRFSAERPEGSISTLTIQRTEQRDSAMYRCASSLVGTRHKETQYFGPGTRLLVL.

The rearrangement uses TRBV13 and TRBJ2-2, with D tentatively TRBD2 (5 bases). Trimming cost V 2 bases and J 0 bases, with 10 bases left between them. The CDR3 runs 16 residues. CDR1 is PRHDT and CDR2 is FYEKMQ in the germline V gene (reference sequence). The CDR3 loop reads CASSLIGLSNTGELFF. CDR3 in DNA: TGTGCCAGCAGCTTAATCGGACTTTCGAACACCGGGGAGCTGTTTTTT.

This chain joins TRBV27 and TRBJ1-4; TRBD1 is a possible D gene (6 bases). The CDR3 has 15 amino acids. Germline V CDR1 and CDR2: MNHEY, SMNVEV (reference sequence). V gave up 3 bases and J gave up 6 bases, with 14 bases separating them. This CDR3 reads CASSFLGRGDEKLFF. The CDR3 nucleotides are TGTGCCAGCAGTTTTTTAGGCAGGGGTGATGAAAAACTGTTTTTT.

The J gene is TRBJ1-2, the V gene TRBV4-2, with 9 bases matching TRBD1. CDR1 is LGHNA, CDR2 YNFKEQ, per germline. The CDR3 runs to 16 residues. Germline trimming cut 0 bases from V and 6 bases from J; bases unmatched to any gene: 8. The CDR3 protein is CASSQDSTGGGDGYTF. CDR3 coding DNA: TGTGCCAGCAGCCAAGATTCTACAGGGGGCGGGGATGGCTACACCTTC.

As for this clone: At the DNA level, this CDR3 is encoded by other sequences in the same sample as well. The V call is TRBV2, the J call TRBJ1-5, with a possible D match to TRBD1 (5 bases). This CDR3 comprises 12 residues. The V end was cut by 8 bases, the J end by 3 bases, with 8 bases between. Looked up from germline, CDR1 is SNHLY and CDR2 is FYNNEI. CDR3 loop: CASSGNNQPQHF. CDR3 DNA sequence: TGTGCCAGCTCAGGGAACAATCAGCCCCAGCATTTT.

The chain recombines TRBV5-1 with TRBJ1-4; the D is unclear. CDR1 and CDR2 from the germline V gene are SGHRS and YFSETQ. The CDR3 is 14 amino acids. The germline V and J ends were trimmed by 0 bases and 0 bases, with 3 bases remaining between them. The CDR3 region has the DNA TGCGCCAGCAGCTTGGATGCAACTAATGAAAAACTGTTTTTT. Translation: CASSLDATNEKLFF.